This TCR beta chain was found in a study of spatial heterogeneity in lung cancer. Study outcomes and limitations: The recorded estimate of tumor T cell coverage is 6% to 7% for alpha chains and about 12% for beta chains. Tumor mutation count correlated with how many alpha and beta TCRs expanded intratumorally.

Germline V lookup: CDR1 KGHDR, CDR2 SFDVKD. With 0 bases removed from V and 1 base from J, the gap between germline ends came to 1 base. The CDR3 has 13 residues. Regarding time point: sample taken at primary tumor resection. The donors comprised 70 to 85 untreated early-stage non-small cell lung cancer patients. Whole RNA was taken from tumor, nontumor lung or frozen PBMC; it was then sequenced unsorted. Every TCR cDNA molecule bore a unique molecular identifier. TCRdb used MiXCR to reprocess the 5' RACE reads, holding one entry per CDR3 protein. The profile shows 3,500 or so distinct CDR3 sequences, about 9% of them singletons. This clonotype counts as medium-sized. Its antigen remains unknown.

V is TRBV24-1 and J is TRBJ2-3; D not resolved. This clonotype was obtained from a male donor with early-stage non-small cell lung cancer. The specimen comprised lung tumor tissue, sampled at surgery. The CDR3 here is CATSDLGTDTQYF. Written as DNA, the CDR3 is TGTGCCACCAGTGATTTGGGCACAGATACGCAGTATTTT.